This is a list of T cell receptor beta chains from one sample in a study of blood T cell repertoires in COVID-19. The method was immunoSEQ multiplex PCR; TCRdb's version includes in-frame clones alone and lacks a portion of them. The sample lists approximately 250,000 clones; about 80% were seen once. Material: peripheral blood. The receptors here all came from a human donor in a cohort sampled during active COVID-19. CDR3s include the opening cysteine and the closing phenylalanine or tryptophan. A D gene is named only where the DNA matches it firmly. The size of a clone is reported for some rows only, either as once, few or many, or as a class for expanded clones.

TRBD1	TRBV6-1	TRBJ1-2	-	CASSETGQIYGYTF	TGTGCCAGCAGTGAAACGGGACAGATCTATGGCTACACCTTC
TRBD1	TRBV11-2	TRBJ1-2	-	CASSLDLGTGFGYTF	TGTGCCAGCAGCTTAGATCTAGGGACAGGGTTTGGCTACACCTTC
TRBD1	TRBV19	TRBJ2-7	-	CASSIDGTASSYEQYF	TGTGCCAGTAGTATAGACGGGACAGCAAGCTCCTACGAGCAGTACTTC
-	TRBV6-1	TRBJ2-3	-	CASSERGRGGTDTQYF	TGTGCCAGCAGTGAACGGGGGAGGGGGGGCACAGATACGCAGTATTTT
-	TRBV2	TRBJ1-5	-	CASSRRFGGNQPQHF	TGTGCCAGCAGTCGACGGTTCGGGGGCAATCAGCCCCAGCATTTT
TRBD2	TRBV19	TRBJ2-3	-	CASSTSGSGTDTQYF	TGTGCCAGTAGTACCAGCGGGAGTGGCACAGATACGCAGTATTTT
TRBD1	TRBV5-1	TRBJ2-7	-	CASSSEGTGGDEQYF	TGCGCCAGCAGCTCAGAGGGGACAGGGGGCGACGAGCAGTACTTC
-	TRBV5-4	TRBJ2-7	-	CASSLDVREQYF	TGTGCCAGCAGCTTGGATGTTAGAGAGCAGTACTTC
TRBD1	TRBV19	TRBJ2-7	-	CASSRTGTGDYEQYF	TGTGCCAGTAGTCGAACCGGGACAGGAGACTACGAGCAGTACTTC
-	TRBV2	TRBJ2-3	-	CASKEDRGSDTQYF	TGTGCCAGCAAGGAGGACCGAGGCTCCGATACGCAGTATTTT
TRBD1	TRBV5-1	TRBJ2-3	-	CASSLSGQGVSDTQYF	TGCGCCAGCAGCTTGTCGGGACAGGGGGTTTCAGATACGCAGTATTTT
TRBD1	TRBV27	TRBJ2-1	-	CASSRDRGGWNEQFF	TGTGCCAGCAGTAGGGACAGGGGAGGGTGGAATGAGCAGTTCTTC
TRBD2	TRBV19	TRBJ2-2	many	CASSIGGGGPAGELFF	TGTGCCAGTAGTATAGGGGGCGGGGGACCCGCGGGGGAGCTGTTTTTT
-	TRBV7-8	TRBJ1-2	-	CASSLEVGPGYGYTF	TGTGCCAGCAGCTTAGAAGTGGGTCCAGGCTATGGCTACACCTTC
-	TRBV5-4	TRBJ2-2	-	CASSPGGPGELFF	TGTGCCAGCAGCCCCGGAGGTCCCGGGGAGCTGTTTTTT
TRBD1	TRBV25-1	TRBJ1-6	-	CASSGIGTAYNSPLHF	TGTGCCAGCAGTGGGATAGGGACAGCCTATAATTCACCCCTCCACTTT
TRBD1	TRBV10-1	TRBJ2-1	once	CASSKGGTGGNEQFF	TGCGCCAGCAGTAAGGGGGGGACAGGGGGCAATGAGCAGTTCTTC
-	TRBV11-2	TRBJ1-1	-	CASSRVLEAFF	TGTGCCAGCAGCCGGGTCCTCGAAGCTTTCTTT
TRBD1	TRBV18	TRBJ1-1	few	CASSPRSQGAVNTEAFF	TGTGCCAGCTCACCACGGAGCCAGGGGGCAGTTAACACTGAAGCTTTCTTT
-	TRBV7-2	TRBJ2-7	-	CASSLARSGRKQYF	TGTGCCAGCAGCTTAGCTCGTAGCGGTCGTAAGCAGTACTTC
-	TRBV11-2	TRBJ2-1	-	CASSLVVRGGRVNNEQFF	TGTGCCAGCAGCTTAGTAGTTAGGGGGGGCAGGGTGAACAATGAGCAGTTCTTC
TRBD2	TRBV4-2	TRBJ2-5	-	CASSQGLAGAQETQYF	TGTGCCAGCAGCCAAGGACTAGCGGGGGCCCAAGAGACCCAGTACTTC
TRBD1	TRBV6-2/TRBV6-3	TRBJ2-7	-	CASSYSVRDSAPEQYF	TGTGCCAGCAGTTACTCCGTCCGGGACAGCGCTCCCGAGCAGTACTTC
TRBD2	TRBV5-6	TRBJ2-1	-	CASSLVGTSGNEQFF	TGTGCCAGCAGCTTGGTAGGGACTAGCGGGAATGAGCAGTTCTTC
TRBD1	TRBV5-1	TRBJ1-2	-	CASSSGQGMYGYTF	TGCGCCAGCAGCTCCGGACAGGGGATGTATGGCTACACCTTC
-	TRBV21-1	TRBJ2-3	-	CASSTGLKGRDTQYF	TGTGCCAGCAGCACCGGTCTCAAAGGGAGGGATACGCAGTATTTT
TRBD2	TRBV6-2/TRBV6-3	TRBJ2-1	-	CASSLIAGPYNEQFF	TGTGCCAGCAGTCTTATAGCGGGGCCTTACAATGAGCAGTTCTTC
TRBD2	TRBV5-4	TRBJ2-1	-	CASSLEAGAYNEQFF	TGTGCCAGCAGCTTGGAAGCGGGAGCTTACAATGAGCAGTTCTTC
TRBD1	TRBV11-2	TRBJ1-4	-	CASSGGAEEKLFF	TGTGCCAGTTCAGGGGGCGCGGAAGAAAAACTGTTTTTT
-	TRBV3-1/TRBV3-2	TRBJ2-5	-	CASTRNKETQYF	TGTGCCAGCACCAGAAACAAAGAGACCCAGTACTTC
TRBD1	TRBV27	TRBJ2-1	once	CASSYDRGSYNEQFF	TGTGCCAGCAGCTACGACAGGGGATCCTACAATGAGCAGTTCTTC
TRBD1	TRBV11-2	TRBJ1-4	-	CASSPNHRGTNEKLFF	TGTGCCAGCAGCCCAAACCACAGGGGAACTAATGAAAAACTGTTTTTT
-	TRBV10-1	TRBJ2-2	-	CASNTGDTGELFF	TGCGCCAGCAATACGGGGGACACCGGGGAGCTGTTTTTT
-	TRBV5-5	TRBJ1-1	-	CASSPSGGTEAFF	TGTGCCAGCAGCCCGTCGGGGGGTACTGAAGCTTTCTTT
TRBD2	TRBV28	TRBJ2-1	-	CANSGGRYNEQFF	TGTGCCAACTCGGGGGGGAGGTACAATGAGCAGTTCTTC
TRBD2	TRBV5-5	TRBJ2-5	-	CASSWTSGGPLSGTQYF	TGTGCCAGCAGTTGGACTAGCGGGGGACCCTTATCGGGGACCCAGTACTTC
-	TRBV10-1	TRBJ2-1	-	CASSVAEPYNEQFF	TGCGCCAGCAGTGTTGCGGAGCCCTACAATGAGCAGTTCTTC
TRBD2	TRBV3-1/TRBV3-2	TRBJ2-3	-	CASSQVFSGEITDTQYF	TGTGCCAGCAGCCAAGTTTTTAGCGGGGAGATCACAGATACGCAGTATTTT
-	TRBV6-5	TRBJ1-3	-	CASTTTGSGNTIYF	TGTGCCAGCACAACTACAGGGTCAGGAAACACCATATATTTT
-	TRBV5-1	TRBJ1-4	-	CASSLAQGNEKLFF	TGCGCCAGCAGCTTGGCTCAGGGTAATGAAAAACTGTTTTTT
-	TRBV29-1	TRBJ1-5	-	CSVGGAGAASNQPQHF	TGCAGCGTTGGCGGGGCAGGTGCAGCAAGCAATCAGCCCCAGCATTTT